A selection of T cell receptor beta chains follows, all from one sample in a study of blood T cell repertoires in COVID-19. Only in-frame clones appear in the TCRdb table, and some are missing; sequencing was by immunoSEQ multiplex PCR. The profile shows a few hundred thousand clones, over 75% of them singletons. The sequencing input was peripheral blood. The receptors come from a woman between 45 and 60 years old with acute or convalescent COVID-19. CDR3s include the opening cysteine and the closing phenylalanine or tryptophan.

V	J	CDR3
TRBV7-8	TRBJ2-7	CASSLADRGSYEQYF
TRBV7-2	TRBJ2-3	CASSLVGSGSPDTQYF
TRBV19	TRBJ1-6	CASTGGGGRYNSPLHF
TRBV7-9	TRBJ1-1	CASSSDRGLITEAFF
TRBV12-3/TRBV12-4	TRBJ2-1	CASSTTLGNEQFF
TRBV2	TRBJ1-4	CASLLGTGSEKLFF
TRBV3-1/TRBV3-2	TRBJ2-7	CASSQRDYEQYF
TRBV7-9	TRBJ2-3	CASSHGLAGEVDTQYF
TRBV11-3	TRBJ2-1	CASSSLAYNEQFF
TRBV7-9	TRBJ2-1	CASSRFRLAGGSNEQFF
TRBV18	TRBJ2-7	CASSPPGLAGAVYEQYF
TRBV29-1	TRBJ2-4	CSVAGTSVSLAKNIQYF
TRBV3-1/TRBV3-2	TRBJ2-7	CASSQPGQGGEQYF
TRBV6-5	TRBJ2-1	CASSLRAGGSYNEQFF
TRBV20-1	TRBJ2-4	CSAFRESEQYF
TRBV10-3	TRBJ2-5	CAISEPEGGKWETQYF
TRBV18	TRBJ1-3	CASSPGAMDTIYF
TRBV4-2	TRBJ2-1	CASSQGLAGDNEQFF
TRBV7-3	TRBJ1-6	CASSSSGRSPLHF
TRBV7-2	TRBJ2-1	CASSLMRDSYNEQFF
TRBV3-1/TRBV3-2	TRBJ2-3	CASSQELRESTDTQYF
TRBV5-1	TRBJ1-2	CASRSSSWGGRRINYGYTF
TRBV24-1	TRBJ2-3	CATSAYSSGSWTDTQYF
TRBV24-1	TRBJ1-4	CATSDPRTGGQFATNEKLFF
TRBV25-1	TRBJ1-1	CASSESGTALMNTEAFF